This T cell receptor (beta chain) was captured by sequencing in a study of cytomegalovirus exposure and HLA in healthy donors. Findings of the study overall: Highly shared sequence variants in one cluster were likely a sequencing artifact. 150 to 200 TCR beta chains were listed as cytomegalovirus-associated.

With 60 Vbeta and 13 Jbeta primers, the PCR was carried out. Clones were sequenced by immunoSEQ multiplex PCR, and TCRdb holds only the in-frame ones, with some missing. The sample holds over 150,000 clones, around four fifths seen once. This CDR3 comprises 15 residues. Trimming pared 8 bases from V and 0 bases from J, leaving 16 bases between. The V gene's germline CDR1 is MDHEN and CDR2 SYDVKM. Note on this clone: What it binds is not known.

Sequencing used PBMCs. V usage is TRBV28 and J usage is TRBJ1-2; D possibly corresponds to TRBD1 (6 bases). The receptor comes from a woman aged 60-75 years in good health and CMV-seropositive. The CDR3 here is CASVSQGNPNYGYTF. In DNA form, the CDR3 reads TGTGCCAGCGTATCACAGGGTAATCCTAACTATGGCTACACCTTC.